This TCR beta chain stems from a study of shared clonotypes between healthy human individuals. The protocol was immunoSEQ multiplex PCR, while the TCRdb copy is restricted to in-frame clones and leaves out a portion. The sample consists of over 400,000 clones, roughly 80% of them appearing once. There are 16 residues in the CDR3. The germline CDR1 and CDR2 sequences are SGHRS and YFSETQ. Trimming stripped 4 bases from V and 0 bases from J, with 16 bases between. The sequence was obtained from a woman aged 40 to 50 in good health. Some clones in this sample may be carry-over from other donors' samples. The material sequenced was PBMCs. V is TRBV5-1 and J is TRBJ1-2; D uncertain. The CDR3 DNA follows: TGCGCCAGCAGCCCGCGGTGGGTTTCAGCTAACTATGGCTACACCTTC. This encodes CASSPRWVSANYGYTF.